A selection of T cell receptor beta chains follows, all from one sample in a study of patients and donors after allogeneic stem cell transplantation. TCRdb reanalysed the RT-PCR reads using MiXCR and keeps one entry per CDR3 protein. In the table there are 4,000 to 5,000 distinct CDR3 sequences, 20% to 30% of which are singletons. Sequences were obtained from blood, either unsorted or a sorted T cell fraction (not recorded which). The receptors shown here come from a human donor who was either an allogeneic HSCT recipient or a stem cell or donor lymphocyte infusion donor (not recorded which). It is not recorded whose cells these are; they may come from a transplant donor. Both conserved end residues are part of each CDR3. D genes are given only for firm matches. The size of a clone is reported for some rows only, either as once, few or many, or as a class for expanded clones.

CDR3nt: TGCAGTGCCTGGGAGCTCCGCGGGAGCTCCTACAATGAGCAGTTCTTC
CDR3aa: CSAWELRGSSYNEQFF
abundance: large
len: 16
j_gene: TRBJ2-1
v_gene: TRBV20-1
d_gene: TRBD2

CDR3nt: TGTGCCAGTAGTGCCCGGACAGATCTAGCCAAAAACATTCAGTACTTC
CDR3aa: CASSARTDLAKNIQYF
abundance: few
len: 16
j_gene: TRBJ2-4
v_gene: TRBV19
d_gene: .

CDR3nt: TGTGCCAGCAGCTCTGGCGGGACAGGGGCTCTATGGCAGTTCTTC
CDR3aa: CASSSGGTGALWQFF
abundance: .
len: 15
j_gene: TRBJ2-1
v_gene: TRBV7-2
d_gene: TRBD1

CDR3nt: TGCGCCAGCAGTGAGTCTTTGGTCAACTCCTACGAGCAGTACTTC
CDR3aa: CASSESLVNSYEQYF
abundance: .
len: 15
j_gene: TRBJ2-7
v_gene: TRBV10-2
d_gene: .

CDR3nt: TGTGCCAGCACCAATGGAGGGGCAGACCTACTCCACTTT
CDR3aa: CASTNGGADLLHF
abundance: few
len: 13
j_gene: TRBJ1-6
v_gene: TRBV5-6
d_gene: .

CDR3nt: TGTGCCACCAGTGATTCCGGGCGAGAACCCGGGGAGCTGTTTTTT
CDR3aa: CATSDSGREPGELFF
abundance: few
len: 15
j_gene: TRBJ2-2
v_gene: TRBV24-1
d_gene: .

CDR3nt: TGTGCCAGCAGCCCGGACAGGGATAACACTGAAGCTTTCTTT
CDR3aa: CASSPDRDNTEAFF
abundance: once
len: 14
j_gene: TRBJ1-1
v_gene: TRBV11-1
d_gene: TRBD1

CDR3nt: TGTGCCAGCAGCTGGGGGACTAGCGGGACCTATGAGCAGTTCTTC
CDR3aa: CASSWGTSGTYEQFF
abundance: few
len: 15
j_gene: TRBJ2-1
v_gene: TRBV11-2
d_gene: TRBD2

CDR3nt: TGTGCCAGCAGCTTAGGGAGAGATACGCAGTATTTT
CDR3aa: CASSLGRDTQYF
abundance: .
len: 12
j_gene: TRBJ2-3
v_gene: TRBV11-2
d_gene: .

CDR3nt: TGTGCCAGCAGCCCGGGCCAGGAAGGGACCCAGTACTTC
CDR3aa: CASSPGQEGTQYF
abundance: few
len: 13
j_gene: TRBJ2-5
v_gene: TRBV7-7
d_gene: .

CDR3nt: TGTGCCATCAAGGCCAGCGGGAGTCCCTACAATGAGCAGTTCTTC
CDR3aa: CAIKASGSPYNEQFF
abundance: medium-sized
len: 15
j_gene: TRBJ2-1
v_gene: TRBV10-3
d_gene: TRBD2

CDR3nt: TGTGCCACCAGTGATGCCACTACCTCAGCGGGGGATGAGCAGTTCTTC
CDR3aa: CATSDATTSAGDEQFF
abundance: .
len: 16
j_gene: TRBJ2-1
v_gene: TRBV24-1
d_gene: TRBD2

CDR3nt: TGTGCCAGCAGCCCAGAAGGGTCTGGTGAAGCTTTCTTT
CDR3aa: CASSPEGSGEAFF
abundance: few
len: 13
j_gene: TRBJ1-1
v_gene: TRBV3-1
d_gene: .

CDR3nt: TGTGCCAGCAGCTTAGTTCCGCGCAGGGTCAATCAGCCCCAGCATTTT
CDR3aa: CASSLVPRRVNQPQHF
abundance: .
len: 16
j_gene: TRBJ1-5
v_gene: TRBV11-2
d_gene: .

CDR3nt: TGTGCCAGCAGCTTAGATCTTGACTCTCGCACAGATACGCAGTATTTT
CDR3aa: CASSLDLDSRTDTQYF
abundance: few
len: 16
j_gene: TRBJ2-3
v_gene: TRBV11-3
d_gene: .

CDR3nt: TGTGCCAGCAGCTTGTTCGGCGGGGTCAGCTCAGATACGCAGTATTTT
CDR3aa: CASSLFGGVSSDTQYF
abundance: medium-sized
len: 16
j_gene: TRBJ2-3
v_gene: TRBV5-5
d_gene: .

CDR3nt: TGTGCCATCAATCCAGGGATAAACACCGGGGAGCTGTTTTTT
CDR3aa: CAINPGINTGELFF
abundance: few
len: 14
j_gene: TRBJ2-2
v_gene: TRBV10-3
d_gene: .

CDR3nt: TGTGCCAGCAGCTTAGCGCATGGGACCTCAGATACGCAGTATTTT
CDR3aa: CASSLAHGTSDTQYF
abundance: large
len: 15
j_gene: TRBJ2-3
v_gene: TRBV7-2
d_gene: .

CDR3nt: TGTGCCTGGAGTGCTAACTATGGCTACACCTTC
CDR3aa: CAWSANYGYTF
abundance: .
len: 11
j_gene: TRBJ1-2
v_gene: TRBV30
d_gene: .

CDR3nt: TGTGCCACCAGCAGGACACTAGCGGGAGGGTCGGGGAGCTACGAGCAGTACTTC
CDR3aa: CATSRTLAGGSGSYEQYF
abundance: .
len: 18
j_gene: TRBJ2-7
v_gene: TRBV15
d_gene: TRBD2

CDR3nt: TGTGCCAGCAGTACAGGGCCCCGCTATGGCTACACCTTC
CDR3aa: CASSTGPRYGYTF
abundance: .
len: 13
j_gene: TRBJ1-2
v_gene: TRBV2
d_gene: .

CDR3nt: TGTGCCAGCAGCCAGACAGGCGGTGAGCAGTTCTTC
CDR3aa: CASSQTGGEQFF
abundance: few
len: 12
j_gene: TRBJ2-1
v_gene: TRBV7-2
d_gene: .

CDR3nt: TGTGCCAGCAGTTACTTAGGGTTGGACTATGGCTACACCTTC
CDR3aa: CASSYLGLDYGYTF
abundance: .
len: 14
j_gene: TRBJ1-2
v_gene: TRBV6-6
d_gene: .

CDR3nt: TGTGCCAGCACCCGTAGGGGCCTGGCTAACTATGGCTACACCTTC
CDR3aa: CASTRRGLANYGYTF
abundance: medium-sized
len: 15
j_gene: TRBJ1-2
v_gene: TRBV7-9
d_gene: .

CDR3nt: TGTGCCAGCAGCCCGGGACTAGCCTACAATGAGCAGTTCTTC
CDR3aa: CASSPGLAYNEQFF
abundance: .
len: 14
j_gene: TRBJ2-1
v_gene: TRBV7-3
d_gene: TRBD2

CDR3nt: TGTGCCAGCAGCCTACAACTGGGCTGGGAGCAGTACTTC
CDR3aa: CASSLQLGWEQYF
abundance: few
len: 13
j_gene: TRBJ2-7
v_gene: TRBV5-4
d_gene: .

CDR3nt: TGTGCCAGTAGTACCCTAGCGGGCAATGAGCAGTTCTTC
CDR3aa: CASSTLAGNEQFF
abundance: .
len: 13
j_gene: TRBJ2-1
v_gene: TRBV19
d_gene: TRBD2

CDR3nt: TGCAGTGCTAGACAGGTTCCTGGCTACACCTTC
CDR3aa: CSARQVPGYTF
abundance: few
len: 11
j_gene: TRBJ1-2
v_gene: TRBV20-1
d_gene: .

CDR3nt: TGTGCCAGCAGCCCAGACGGAAATCAGCCCCAGCATTTT
CDR3aa: CASSPDGNQPQHF
abundance: .
len: 13
j_gene: TRBJ1-5
v_gene: TRBV4-2
d_gene: .

CDR3nt: TGCGCCAGCAGCCAAGTTGGAGGGAATCAGCCCCAGCATTTT
CDR3aa: CASSQVGGNQPQHF
abundance: large
len: 14
j_gene: TRBJ1-5
v_gene: TRBV4-3
d_gene: .

CDR3nt: TGTGCCAGCAGCCAGGAACAGTTCTATGGCTACACCTTC
CDR3aa: CASSQEQFYGYTF
abundance: once
len: 13
j_gene: TRBJ1-2
v_gene: TRBV7-6
d_gene: .

CDR3nt: TGTGCCAGCAGTGAGGGCAGGGGGCAGGAGCAGTACTTC
CDR3aa: CASSEGRGQEQYF
abundance: few
len: 13
j_gene: TRBJ2-7
v_gene: TRBV2
d_gene: TRBD1

CDR3nt: TGTGCCAGCAGCCCATTCCGAGGGGACCGGGACAGCTTTCCGGGGGCGCAGTATTTT
CDR3aa: CASSPFRGDRDSFPGAQYF
abundance: .
len: 19
j_gene: TRBJ2-3
v_gene: TRBV6-1
d_gene: .

CDR3nt: TGCGCCAGCAGCCAAAAAAGCCGGGCCATCACGGTCCCGTTAAGGGAAAAACTGTTTTTT
CDR3aa: CASSQKSRAITVPLREKLFF
abundance: few
len: 20
j_gene: TRBJ1-4
v_gene: TRBV4-1
d_gene: .

CDR3nt: TGTGCCAGCAGCCTTGTTGAGGAGGGAAACGAGCAGTACTTC
CDR3aa: CASSLVEEGNEQYF
abundance: few
len: 14
j_gene: TRBJ2-7
v_gene: TRBV11-3
d_gene: .

CDR3nt: TGTGCCAGCACTGATGAGAACTATGGCTACACCTTC
CDR3aa: CASTDENYGYTF
abundance: .
len: 12
j_gene: TRBJ1-2
v_gene: TRBV2
d_gene: .

CDR3nt: TGTGCCAGCAGTTTTCCTGAGCAGTTCTTC
CDR3aa: CASSFPEQFF
abundance: few
len: 10
j_gene: TRBJ2-1
v_gene: TRBV27
d_gene: .

CDR3nt: TGTGCCAGCAGCCAGGCTCAGGGGCTGGGAGGCTACACCTTC
CDR3aa: CASSQAQGLGGYTF
abundance: .
len: 14
j_gene: TRBJ1-2
v_gene: TRBV3-1
d_gene: .

CDR3nt: TGTGCCAGCAGGAGACTAGCGGGAAACACAGATACGCAGTATTTT
CDR3aa: CASRRLAGNTDTQYF
abundance: .
len: 15
j_gene: TRBJ2-3
v_gene: TRBV6-5
d_gene: TRBD2

CDR3nt: TGCAGTGCGACGGGGACAGCTGACACAGATACGCAGTATTTT
CDR3aa: CSATGTADTDTQYF
abundance: few
len: 14
j_gene: TRBJ2-3
v_gene: TRBV20-1
d_gene: TRBD1

CDR3nt: TGTGCCAGCAAAGGGACAGCACAAGAGACCCAGTACTTC
CDR3aa: CASKGTAQETQYF
abundance: few
len: 13
j_gene: TRBJ2-5
v_gene: TRBV12-3/TRBV12-4
d_gene: TRBD1

CDR3nt: TGCGCCAGCAGCCGGACGGGGGGCGCGGAAGATACGCAGTATTTT
CDR3aa: CASSRTGGAEDTQYF
abundance: .
len: 15
j_gene: TRBJ2-3
v_gene: TRBV5-1
d_gene: .

CDR3nt: TGCGCCAGCAGCCCGGACAGGGGAGCGGGAGATACGCAGTATTTT
CDR3aa: CASSPDRGAGDTQYF
abundance: few
len: 15
j_gene: TRBJ2-3
v_gene: TRBV5-1
d_gene: TRBD1

CDR3nt: TGTGCCAGTTCAGCGGGACAAAGCTACGAGCAGTACTTC
CDR3aa: CASSAGQSYEQYF
abundance: medium-sized
len: 13
j_gene: TRBJ2-7
v_gene: TRBV18
d_gene: .

CDR3nt: TGCAGCGTCGGGACTAGCGAATCCTACAATGAGCAGTTCTTC
CDR3aa: CSVGTSESYNEQFF
abundance: medium-sized
len: 14
j_gene: TRBJ2-1
v_gene: TRBV29-1
d_gene: TRBD2

CDR3nt: TGTGCCAGCAGTTTGGGACAGGGGATGGGGCCCCAGCATTTT
CDR3aa: CASSLGQGMGPQHF
abundance: .
len: 14
j_gene: TRBJ1-5
v_gene: TRBV12-3/TRBV12-4
d_gene: TRBD1

CDR3nt: TGTGCCAGCAGTACAGCCCCCGGGACCTCATTTTACTACGAGCAGTACTTC
CDR3aa: CASSTAPGTSFYYEQYF
abundance: .
len: 17
j_gene: TRBJ2-7
v_gene: TRBV27
d_gene: .

CDR3nt: TGCAGCGTTGAAGACGCTAAGGGTAACCTGCAAGAGACCCAGTACTTC
CDR3aa: CSVEDAKGNLQETQYF
abundance: .
len: 16
j_gene: TRBJ2-5
v_gene: TRBV29-1
d_gene: .

CDR3nt: TGCGCCAGCAAACCCGGGACAGCCACCGAAAAACTGTTTTTT
CDR3aa: CASKPGTATEKLFF
abundance: few
len: 14
j_gene: TRBJ1-4
v_gene: TRBV10-2
d_gene: TRBD1

CDR3nt: TGCGCCAGCAGCCCTACAGATTCCACTGCAACTAATGAAAAACTGTTTTTT
CDR3aa: CASSPTDSTATNEKLFF
abundance: .
len: 17
j_gene: TRBJ1-4
v_gene: TRBV5-1
d_gene: .

CDR3nt: TGTGCCAGCAGCTTGTCGCCGGGGGCTGACTACGAGCAGTACTTC
CDR3aa: CASSLSPGADYEQYF
abundance: .
len: 15
j_gene: TRBJ2-7
v_gene: TRBV5-6
d_gene: .

CDR3nt: TGTGCCACCAGTGACCAAAGACACGGGAGCACAGATACGCAGTATTTT
CDR3aa: CATSDQRHGSTDTQYF
abundance: once
len: 16
j_gene: TRBJ2-3
v_gene: TRBV24-1
d_gene: .

CDR3nt: TGTGCCAGCAGTGGCCCCCGAGAGACCCAGTACTTC
CDR3aa: CASSGPRETQYF
abundance: few
len: 12
j_gene: TRBJ2-5
v_gene: TRBV6-2/TRBV6-3
d_gene: .